Sequencing of this T cell receptor (beta chain) was carried out in a study of blood T cell repertoires in COVID-19. The overall study: COVID-19 samples collected from the United States, Italy and Spain covered acute and convalescent phases. Sample material is recorded as cDNA or gDNA derived from T cells, B-cell-depleted T cells, or PBMCs.

This CDR3 has 14 residues. Germline V gene data show CDR1 as GTSNPN and CDR2 as SVGIG (reference sequence). After removal of 7 bases from V and 2 bases from J, the junction contained 9 bases not matched to a gene. Per the authors' pipeline: Nucleated cell counts were estimated from reference gene primer amplification. Clones were read by immunoSEQ multiplex PCR, and TCRdb kept only the in-frame ones, dropping some. V and J calls plus clone size are reproduced from that table; the DNA served to infer D and trimming. The data show under 150,000 clones, 84% seen once. The specimen sequenced was peripheral blood. The origin of this receptor is a woman aged 40 to 50 with acute or convalescent COVID-19. The rearrangement uses TRBV30 and TRBJ1-2, with 8 bases that match TRBD1. CDR3 loop: CASMGNRGNYGYTF. The CDR3, as DNA: TGTGCCTCCATGGGGAACAGGGGGAACTATGGCTACACCTTC.